Below, 32 T cell receptor beta chains from the same sample are listed, as sequenced in a study of blood T cell repertoires in COVID-19. Method: immunoSEQ multiplex PCR; TCRdb's copy keeps in-frame clones and lacks some. The sample includes roughly 80,000 clones, around 80% of them seen just once. The material sequenced was peripheral blood. Receptors originate from an older man with acute or convalescent COVID-19.

The chain carries TRBV2 and TRBJ2-3; TRBD2 might be the D (6 bases). Germline CDR1 and CDR2: SNHLY and FYNNEI. The CDR3 runs 13 residues. V was shortened by 4 bases and J by 6 bases, with 11 bases between the two germline ends. CDR3 region: CASSGPSVDTQYF. Here the CDR3 DNA reads TGTGCCAGCAGTGGTCCTAGCGTGGATACGCAGTATTTT.

The DNA for the CDR3 is TGTGCCAGCAGCTTGGAAGCGGGCCGCACAGATACGCAGTATTTT. This gives the protein CASSLEAGRTDTQYF. The genes are TRBV7-6 and TRBJ2-3; TRBD2 is a possible D gene (6 bases). The CDR3 is 15 amino acids. Germline CDR1 is SGHVS and CDR2 is FNYEAQ. The germline V and J ends were trimmed by 3 bases and 1 base, with 11 bases remaining between them. Full variable domain (outside the CDR3, taken from reference TRBV7-6 and TRBJ2-3): GAGVSQSPRYKVTKRGQDVALRCDPISGHVSLYWYRQALGQGPEFLTYFNYEAQQDKSGLPNDRFSAERPEGSISTLTIQRTEQRDSAMYRCASSLEAGRTDTQYFGPGTRLTVL.

For the CDR3, the DNA is TGTGCCAGCAGCCAAGGACAGGGGAACACTGAAGCTTTCTTT. The encoded protein is CASSQGQGNTEAFF. The chain is built from TRBV13 and TRBJ1-1; 8 nucleotides line up with TRBD1. The CDR3 is made up of 14 amino acids. Germline CDR1 and CDR2: PRHDT and FYEKMQ (reference sequence). The trim removed 5 bases at V and 1 base at J, leaving 3 bases unmatched.

The chain uses TRBV5-6 and TRBJ2-3, with 7 nucleotides matching TRBD1. CDR1 SGHDT and CDR2 YYEEEE come from the germline V gene. The CDR3 spans 17 residues. J gave up 0 bases and V 4 bases, and 11 bases lay outside the gene matches. The CDR3 spells CASSPHPGTVSTDTQYF. The CDR3 DNA reads as TGTGCCAGCAGCCCGCACCCCGGGACAGTGAGCACAGATACGCAGTATTTT.

This chain joins TRBV13 and TRBJ2-5, with a tentative D call TRBD1 (5 bases). The CDR3 totals 15 residues. Germline V lookup: CDR1 PRHDT, CDR2 FYEKMQ (reference sequence). Trimming pared 1 base from V and 1 base from J, leaving 10 bases between. Here the CDR3 DNA reads TGTGCCAGCAGCTTAGAGGGGCCCGGCCAAGAGACCCAGTACTTC. This translates into CASSLEGPGQETQYF.

This sequence joins TRBV9 and TRBJ1-1, with TRBD1 matching 10 bases. The CDR3 loop spans 16 amino acids. Germline V gene sequence: CDR1 SGDLS, CDR2 YYNGEE. V gave up 0 bases and J gave up 4 bases; unmatched junction bases: 6. The CDR3 loop reads CASSVGQGAFGTEAFF. CDR3 DNA: TGTGCCAGCAGCGTAGGACAGGGGGCGTTTGGCACTGAAGCTTTCTTT.

Concerning this clone itself: The junction departs from the called germline gene at one end, perhaps through a read error. The rearrangement joins TRBV18 to TRBJ2-2; TRBD1 matches at 7 bases. CDR3 length equals 17 residues. Looked up from germline, CDR1 is KGHSH and CDR2 is LQKENI. The CDR3 DNA sequence: TGTGCCAGCTCACCACAACCCACAGGGGCGGTCACCGGGGAGCTGTTTTTC. Translating it yields CASSPQPTGAVTGELFF.

This clone is a singleton in its sample. The V gene is TRBV6-5, the J gene TRBJ2-1; the match to TRBD2 covers 7 bases. Trimming at V came to 6 bases and at J to 7 bases, leaving 9 bases not matched to a gene. Germline V gives CDR1 MNHEY, CDR2 SVGAGI. This CDR3 region has 14 residues. This chain's CDR3 is CASRREGVRNEQFF. The CDR3 nucleotides are TGTGCCAGCAGGAGGGAGGGAGTGCGTAATGAGCAGTTCTTC.

This chain links TRBV6-6 with TRBJ1-4; 7 bases fit TRBD1. V lost 6 bases and J lost 0; bases outside the gene matches: 7. CDR3 length equals 16 residues. Germline CDR1 and CDR2: MNHNY and SVGAGI (reference sequence). CDR3 sequence: CASSGGQQATNEKLFF. The CDR3 DNA reads TGTGCCAGCAGCGGGGGACAGCAGGCAACTAATGAAAAACTGTTTTTT.

The chain combines TRBV2 with TRBJ2-2, with 8 positions matching TRBD2. J gave up 1 base and V 6 bases, and 7 bases lay outside the gene matches. The CDR3 is 16 amino acids. The V gene's germline CDR1 is SNHLY and CDR2 FYNNEI. The CDR3 is CASSPRSGGNTGELFF. CDR3 sequence (DNA): TGTGCCAGCAGCCCTAGGAGCGGGGGGAACACCGGGGAGCTGTTTTTT.

The rearrangement links TRBV6-5 to TRBJ1-2, with 7 bases aligning to TRBD1. Per the germline V gene, CDR1 is MNHEY and CDR2 is SVGAGI. The CDR3 spans 15 residues. Trimming cost V 7 bases and J 4 bases; bases outside gene matches: 12. CDR3: CASTQPGQPPYGYTF. The CDR3 region has the DNA TGTGCCAGCACCCAACCGGGACAGCCACCCTATGGCTACACCTTC.

V is TRBV7-9 and J is TRBJ1-1, with 7 bases lining up with TRBD1. The CDR3 sequence is 15 residues long. With 5 bases clipped from V and 0 bases from J, the junction kept 6 bases outside the gene matches. CDR1 SEHNR and CDR2 FQNEAQ come from the germline V gene (reference sequence). CDR3 residues: CASSRLGQLNTEAFF. In DNA form, the CDR3 reads TGTGCCAGCAGCCGCCTGGGACAGTTGAACACTGAAGCTTTCTTT.

The V gene is TRBV19, the J gene TRBJ1-4; D is perhaps TRBD1 (6 bases). Looked up from germline, CDR1 is LNHDA and CDR2 is SQIVND (reference sequence). The CDR3 spans 15 residues. Trimming took off 8 bases at V and 3 bases at J, with 16 bases between the two ends. CDR3 sequence: CASWARGGSNEKLFF. DNA of the CDR3: TGTGCCAGTTGGGCGCGAGGGGGATCTAATGAAAAACTGTTTTTT.

This chain links TRBV15 with TRBJ1-5, with D possibly matching TRBD1 (6 bases). The germline CDR1 and CDR2 sequences are LNHNV and YYDKDF (reference sequence). Trimming shortened V by 2 bases and J by 4 bases, and 9 bases separated the two germline ends. The CDR3 contains 14 residues. Here the CDR3 DNA reads TGTGCCACCAGCAGACTCCAGGGGAATCAGCCCCAGCATTTT. It yields the protein CATSRLQGNQPQHF. Using reference TRBV15 and TRBJ1-5 for the parts outside the CDR3, the full variable domain is DAMVIQNPRYQVTQFGKPVTLSCSQTLNHNVMYWYQQKSSQAPKLLFHYYDKDFNNEADTPDNFQSRRPNTSFCFLDIRSPGLGDTAMYLCATSRLQGNQPQHFGDGTRLSIL.

V gene TRBV12-5 combines with J gene TRBJ2-2, with a tentative D call TRBD2 (5 bases). Germline CDR1 LGHNT, CDR2 FRNRAP. The CDR3 is 15 amino acids. V was cut by 0 bases and J by 6 bases, with 11 bases left in between. CDR3: CASGLVRGIPGELFF. In nucleotides, the CDR3 is TGTGCTAGTGGTTTGGTACGGGGAATCCCCGGGGAGCTGTTTTTT.

The gene calls are TRBV7-8 and TRBJ2-3; 8 nucleotides match TRBD2. Trimming removed 4 bases from V and 1 base from J; junction bases left unmatched: 10. This CDR3 is 17 amino acids long. CDR1 SGHVS and CDR2 FQNEAQ come from the germline V gene. CDR3 region: CASSSLKRGPGTDTQYF. Written as DNA, the CDR3 is TGTGCCAGCAGCTCCCTTAAGCGGGGGCCAGGCACAGATACGCAGTATTTT.

In this sample, this clone turned up once. CDR3 residues: CASSPTEQGGEKLFF. The CDR3 bases are TGTGCCAGCTCACCGACGGAACAGGGTGGTGAAAAACTGTTTTTT. The J gene is TRBJ1-4, the V gene TRBV18; possible D gene TRBD1, 6 bases. The CDR3 runs 15 residues. The germline V gene encodes CDR1 KGHSH and CDR2 LQKENI. V lost 3 bases to trimming and J lost 7 bases, with 15 bases between them.

V is TRBV5-1 and J is TRBJ2-3, with 10 bases that match TRBD1. Per germline, CDR1 SGHRS and CDR2 YFSETQ. V lost 4 bases to trimming and J lost 4 bases; unmatched junction nucleotides: 6. The CDR3 sequence is 15 residues long. The chain's CDR3 is CASSPGTGVPDTQYF. In DNA form, the CDR3 reads TGCGCCAGCAGCCCCGGGACAGGGGTCCCAGATACGCAGTATTTT.

V is TRBV5-1 and J is TRBJ2-3, with 12 bases matching TRBD1. The CDR3 has 17 amino acids. J lost 5 bases, V lost 0 bases, and 7 bases had no gene match. Germline assignment: CDR1 SGHRS and CDR2 YFSETQ. This CDR3 is CASSLAGQGARGDTQYF. CDR3 bases: TGCGCCAGCAGCTTGGCGGGACAGGGGGCTAGGGGAGATACGCAGTATTTT.

This chain links TRBV30 with TRBJ1-2; 8 bases are shared with TRBD1. V was clipped by 8 bases and J by 5 bases; unmatched bases: 10. Germline lookup yields CDR1 GTSNPN and CDR2 SVGIG (reference sequence). This CDR3 has 13 residues. The CDR3 spells CAGIDRGGYGYTF. DNA for the CDR3: TGTGCCGGAATTGACAGGGGCGGGTATGGCTACACCTTC.

This clone was observed a single time. The gene calls are TRBV5-1 and TRBJ2-7, with D tentatively TRBD2 (5 bases). Germline CDR1 reads SGHRS; CDR2 reads YFSETQ. Trimming shortened V by 1 base and J by 7 bases, and 24 bases separated the two germline ends. CDR3 length: 17 residues. The CDR3 protein is CASSLSPGNGPTLEQYF. CDR3 sequence (DNA): TGCGCCAGCAGCTTGTCACCCGGGAATGGACCTACGTTGGAGCAGTACTTC.

The chain carries TRBV18 and TRBJ1-1; D gene ambiguous. With 6 bases removed from V and 1 base from J, the gap between germline ends came to 9 bases. The CDR3 loop spans 13 amino acids. The germline V gene encodes CDR1 KGHSH and CDR2 LQKENI. The CDR3 is CASSPGKNTEAFF. The DNA for the CDR3 is TGTGCCAGCTCCCCCGGTAAGAACACTGAAGCTTTCTTT.

The rearrangement uses TRBV4-2 and TRBJ2-1; 7 bases fit TRBD1. Trimming at V came to 1 base and at J to 9 bases, leaving 9 bases not matched to a gene. This CDR3 region has 15 residues. Germline loops: CDR1 LGHNA, CDR2 YNFKEQ. The CDR3 nucleotides read TGTGCCAGCAGCCAAGCGGGAACAGGGGCTAGTGAGCAGTTCTTC. Its translation: CASSQAGTGASEQFF.

This clone was found a few times. The chain combines TRBV7-9 with TRBJ1-2; D is ambiguous. CDR3 size: 13 residues. Germline CDR1 SEHNR, CDR2 FQNEAQ (reference sequence). The V end lost 1 base, the J end lost 7 bases, and 10 bases lay between the germline ends. CDR3 coding DNA: TGTGCCAGCAGCTTAGGAGGGTCTGGTGGCTACACCTTC. Protein sequence: CASSLGGSGGYTF. The variable domain in full, with the rest retrieved from reference TRBV7-9 and TRBJ1-2, is DTGVSQNPRHKITKRGQNVTFRCDPISEHNRLYWYRQTLGQGPEFLTYFQNEAQLEKSRLLSDRFSAERPKGSFSTLEIQRTEQGDSAMYLCASSLGGSGGYTFGSGTRLTVV.

This rearrangement joins TRBV4-1 to TRBJ2-2, with TRBD2 matching over 12 bases. Germline V lookup: CDR1 MGHRA, CDR2 YSYEKL. The CDR3 spans 19 residues. The junction had 11 bases not matched to a gene; V was cut back by 0 bases and J by 6 bases. In nucleotides, the CDR3 is TGCGCCAGCAGCCAAGATCGGGCTAGCGGGGGGGCCGACGCCGGGGAGCTGTTTTTT. It yields the protein CASSQDRASGGADAGELFF.

The chain has TRBV6-6 and TRBJ1-3; D possibly corresponds to TRBD1 (5 bases). The CDR3 covers 13 residues. V was pared by 7 bases and J by 3 bases, with 10 bases between. The germline V gene has CDR1 MNHNY and CDR2 SVGAGI (reference sequence). The CDR3: CASTPGGGNTIYF. The CDR3 region has the DNA TGTGCCAGCACCCCCGGGGGTGGAAACACCATATATTTT.

The gene calls are TRBV27 and TRBJ1-2, with a possible D match to TRBD1 (5 bases). V was shortened by 5 bases and J by 5 bases, with 24 bases between the two germline ends. This CDR3 is 17 amino acids long. Looked up from germline, CDR1 is MNHEY and CDR2 is SMNVEV (reference sequence). The DNA of the CDR3 is TGTGCCAGCAGTCCAGGACATGGGCGCGCTCAATTATATGGCTACACCTTC. As protein: CASSPGHGRAQLYGYTF.

This chain's CDR3 is CASSLGQQDGYTF. In DNA form, the CDR3 reads TGCGCCAGCAGCTTGGGACAGCAGGATGGCTACACCTTC. V is TRBV5-1 and J is TRBJ1-2; tentative D call: TRBD1 (5 bases). Germline V gene data show CDR1 as SGHRS and CDR2 as YFSETQ. This CDR3 contains 13 residues. The ends were cut back, 0 bases at V and 6 bases at J, with 9 bases in the middle.

For this clone: One end of the junction is discordant with germline, which a read error may explain. The gene calls are TRBV7-7 and TRBJ2-7; 10 bases line up with TRBD1. The CDR3 sequence is 14 residues long. In germline, CDR1 is SSHAT, CDR2 FNYEAQ (reference sequence). The CDR3 sequence is CASSPRQGAGEQYF. DNA for the CDR3: TGTGCTAGCAGCCCCCGACAGGGGGCTGGGGAGCAGTACTTC.

CDR3 bases: TGTGCCAGCTCACCTCGGACAGGGAGGGGGCGGAGGGACACTGAAGCTTTCTTT. Translated: CASSPRTGRGRRDTEAFF. The V and J genes are TRBV18 and TRBJ1-1, with 8 bases that match TRBD1. The trim removed 3 bases at V and 3 bases at J, leaving 15 bases unmatched. Per germline, CDR1 KGHSH and CDR2 LQKENI. This CDR3 spans 18 amino acids. The whole variable domain, remainder taken from reference TRBV18 and TRBJ1-1, is NAGVMQNPRHLVRRRGQEARLRCSPMKGHSHVYWYRQLPEEGLKFMVYLQKENIIDESGMPKERFSAEFPKEGPSILRIQQVVRGDSAAYFCASSPRTGRGRRDTEAFFGQGTRLTVV.

V and J are TRBV7-8 and TRBJ1-2, with 7 bases that match TRBD1. CDR1 SGHVS and CDR2 FQNEAQ come from the germline V gene. V was clipped by 1 base and J by 12 bases; unmatched bases: 14. The length of the CDR3 is 15 residues. The CDR3 sequence: CASSLVMTGKSQDTF. Here the CDR3 DNA reads TGTGCCAGCAGCTTAGTGATGACAGGGAAGAGTCAAGACACCTTC. Supplemented by reference TRBV7-8 and TRBJ1-2, the full variable domain reads GAGVSQSPRYKVAKRGQDVALRCDPISGHVSLFWYQQALGQGPEFLTYFQNEAQLDKSGLPSDRFFAERPEGSVSTLKIQRTQQEDSAVYLCASSLVMTGKSQDTFGSGTRLTVV.

J is TRBJ2-2 and V is TRBV6-1; the match to TRBD1 covers 9 bases. The CDR3 length is 17 residues. Germline CDR1 MNHNS, CDR2 SASEGT. J lost 7 bases, V lost 3 bases, and 12 bases had no gene match. The CDR3 is CASSDVPTGGFGGELFF. CDR3 bases: TGTGCCAGCAGTGACGTACCCACAGGGGGCTTCGGCGGGGAGCTGTTTTTT.